This TCR beta chain was identified in a study of beta chain features in type 1 diabetes. Isolated RNA was reverse transcribed in full, so expressed TCRB transcripts were sequenced. Some clones are missing from TCRdb's copy, which holds only in-frame ones; the method was immunoSEQ multiplex PCR. Seen here are 130,000 or so clones, roughly 9.7% observed once, and the top ten hold 0.65%. As regards this clone: What it binds is not known.

Sorting based on CD45RO/CCR7/CD25/CD127/CD95/CD27 separated CD4+ naive, central memory, regulatory and stem cell-like memory cells. There are 14 residues in the CDR3. Germline loops: CDR1 LNHNV, CDR2 YYDKDF (reference sequence). V lost 0 bases to trimming and J lost 4 bases, with 9 bases between them. Study results and caveats: A possible short-template PCR bias applies equally to patients and controls. Insertions were fewer and deletions more numerous at VDJ junctions in type 1 diabetes patients.

Sequenced input: central memory CD4+ T cells from blood. The chain links TRBV15 to TRBJ1-2; D gene uncertain. The TCR sequence derives from a woman aged 40 to 50 in good health. The DNA of the CDR3 is TGTGCCACCAGCAGAGATCACAACAGCTATGGCTACACCTTC. Protein: CATSRDHNSYGYTF.